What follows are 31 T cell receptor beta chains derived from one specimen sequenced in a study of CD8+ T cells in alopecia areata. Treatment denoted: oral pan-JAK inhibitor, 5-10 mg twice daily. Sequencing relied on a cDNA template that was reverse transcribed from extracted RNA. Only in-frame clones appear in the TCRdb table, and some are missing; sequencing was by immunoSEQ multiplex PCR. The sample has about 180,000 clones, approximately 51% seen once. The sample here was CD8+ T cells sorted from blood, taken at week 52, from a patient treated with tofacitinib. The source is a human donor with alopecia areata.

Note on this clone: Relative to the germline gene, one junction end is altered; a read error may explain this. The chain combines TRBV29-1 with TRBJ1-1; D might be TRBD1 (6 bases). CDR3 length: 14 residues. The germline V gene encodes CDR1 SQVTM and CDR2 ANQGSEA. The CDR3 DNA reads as TGCAGCGTTGGTTTCGGGGGGCGTTCGGCTGAAGCCTTCTTT. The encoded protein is CSVGFGGRSAEAFF.

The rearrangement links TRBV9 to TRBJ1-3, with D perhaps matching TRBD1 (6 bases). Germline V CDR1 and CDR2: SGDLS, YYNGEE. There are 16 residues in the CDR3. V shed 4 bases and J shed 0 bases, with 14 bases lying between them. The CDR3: CASSPGMGASGNTIYF. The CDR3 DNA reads TGTGCCAGCAGCCCAGGGATGGGGGCCTCTGGAAACACCATATATTTT.

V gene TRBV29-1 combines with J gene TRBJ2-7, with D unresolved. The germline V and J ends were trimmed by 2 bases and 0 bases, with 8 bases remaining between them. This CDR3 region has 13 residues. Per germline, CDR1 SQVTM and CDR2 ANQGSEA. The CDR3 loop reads CSVETPTSYEQYF. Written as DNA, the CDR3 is TGCAGCGTTGAAACACCTACCTCCTACGAGCAGTACTTC.

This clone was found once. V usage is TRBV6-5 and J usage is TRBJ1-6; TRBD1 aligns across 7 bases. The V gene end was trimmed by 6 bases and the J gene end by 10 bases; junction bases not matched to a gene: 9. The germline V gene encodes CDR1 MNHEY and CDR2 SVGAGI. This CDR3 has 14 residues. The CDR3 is CASRNRGIGSPLHF. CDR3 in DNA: TGTGCCAGCAGAAACAGGGGAATAGGATCACCCCTCCACTTT.

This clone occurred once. CDR3 sequence (DNA): TGTGCCATCAGTGAGGACAACTGGGCTGAAGCTTTCTTT. It translates to CAISEDNWAEAFF. The chain is built from TRBV10-3 and TRBJ1-1, with D unclear. Germline CDR1 reads ENHRY; CDR2 reads SYGVKD. V lost 2 bases and J lost 6, with 10 bases in between. The CDR3 loop spans 13 amino acids.

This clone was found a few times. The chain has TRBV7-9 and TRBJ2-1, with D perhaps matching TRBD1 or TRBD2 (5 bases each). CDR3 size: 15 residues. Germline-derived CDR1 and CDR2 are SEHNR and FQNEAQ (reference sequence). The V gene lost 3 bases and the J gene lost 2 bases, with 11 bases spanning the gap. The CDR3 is CASSFQGRTYNEQFF. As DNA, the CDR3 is TGTGCCAGCAGCTTCCAGGGACGTACCTACAATGAGCAGTTCTTC.

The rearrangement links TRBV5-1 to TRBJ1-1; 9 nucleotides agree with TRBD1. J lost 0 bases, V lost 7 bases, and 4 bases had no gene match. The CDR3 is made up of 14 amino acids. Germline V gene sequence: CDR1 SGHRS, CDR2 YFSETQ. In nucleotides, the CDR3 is TGCGCCAGCCGAGGACAGGGGATGAACACTGAAGCTTTCTTT. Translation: CASRGQGMNTEAFF.

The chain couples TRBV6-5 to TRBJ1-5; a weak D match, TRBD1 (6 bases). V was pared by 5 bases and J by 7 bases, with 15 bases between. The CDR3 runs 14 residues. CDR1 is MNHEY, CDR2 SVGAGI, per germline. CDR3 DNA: TGTGCCAGCAGTCCCCGACAGGTTTACCAGCCCCAGCATTTT. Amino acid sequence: CASSPRQVYQPQHF.

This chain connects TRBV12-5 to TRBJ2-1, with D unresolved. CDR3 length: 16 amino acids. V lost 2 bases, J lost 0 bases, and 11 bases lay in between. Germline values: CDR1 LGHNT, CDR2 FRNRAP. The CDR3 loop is CASGLIIRSSYNEQFF. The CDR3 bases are TGTGCTAGTGGTTTGATTATTCGGAGCTCCTACAATGAGCAGTTCTTC.

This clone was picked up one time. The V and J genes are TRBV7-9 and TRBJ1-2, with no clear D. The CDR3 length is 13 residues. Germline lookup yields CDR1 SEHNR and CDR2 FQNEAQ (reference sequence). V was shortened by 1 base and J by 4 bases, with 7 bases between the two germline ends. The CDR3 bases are TGTGCCAGCAGCTTAGAGTCTCTCTATGGCTACACCTTC. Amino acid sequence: CASSLESLYGYTF.

Written as DNA, the CDR3 is TGTGCCAGCAGCTTAGACGGGATAGGAGGCTACACCTTC. Amino acid sequence: CASSLDGIGGYTF. The chain employs TRBV7-9 and TRBJ1-2; D gene uncertain. The germline CDR1 and CDR2 sequences are SEHNR and FQNEAQ (reference sequence). The CDR3 totals 13 residues. The V end lost 1 base, the J end lost 8 bases, and 11 bases lay between the germline ends.

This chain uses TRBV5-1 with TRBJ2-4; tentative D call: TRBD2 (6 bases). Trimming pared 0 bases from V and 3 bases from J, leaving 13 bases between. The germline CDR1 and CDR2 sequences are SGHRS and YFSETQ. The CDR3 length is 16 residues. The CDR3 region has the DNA TGCGCCAGCAGCTTGGTTGGGGGAGGCGGCAAAAACATTCAGTACTTC. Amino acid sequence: CASSLVGGGGKNIQYF.

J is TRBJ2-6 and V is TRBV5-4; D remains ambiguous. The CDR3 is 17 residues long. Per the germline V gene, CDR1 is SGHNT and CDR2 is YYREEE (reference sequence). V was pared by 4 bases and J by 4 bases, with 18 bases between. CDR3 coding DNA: TGTGCCAGCAGCCTGAATTATGGGATGACAGGGGCCAACGTCCTGACTTTC. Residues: CASSLNYGMTGANVLTF. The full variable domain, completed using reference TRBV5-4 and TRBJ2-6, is ETGVTQSPTHLIKTRGQQVTLRCSSQSGHNTVSWYQQALGQGPQFIFQYYREEENGRGNFPPRFSGLQFPNYSSELNVNALELDDSALYLCASSLNYGMTGANVLTFGAGSRLTVL.

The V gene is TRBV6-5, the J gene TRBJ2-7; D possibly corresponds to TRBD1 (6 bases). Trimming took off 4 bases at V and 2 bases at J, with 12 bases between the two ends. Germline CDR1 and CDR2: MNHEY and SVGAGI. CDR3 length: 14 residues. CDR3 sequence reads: CASSSDWTAYEQYF. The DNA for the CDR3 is TGTGCCAGCAGTTCTGACTGGACAGCCTACGAGCAGTACTTC.

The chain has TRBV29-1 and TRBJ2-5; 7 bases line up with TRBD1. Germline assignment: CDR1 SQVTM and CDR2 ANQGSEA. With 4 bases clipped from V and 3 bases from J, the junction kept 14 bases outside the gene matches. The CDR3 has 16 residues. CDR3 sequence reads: CSVAFISGTEKETQYF. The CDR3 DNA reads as TGCAGCGTTGCCTTTATCTCCGGGACAGAGAAAGAGACCCAGTACTTC.

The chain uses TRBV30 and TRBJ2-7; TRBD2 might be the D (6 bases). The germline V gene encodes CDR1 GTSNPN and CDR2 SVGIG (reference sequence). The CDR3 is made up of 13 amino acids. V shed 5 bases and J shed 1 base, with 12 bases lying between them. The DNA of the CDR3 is TGTGCCTGGTCGTCCGGGACTTCCTACGAGCAGTACTTC. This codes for CAWSSGTSYEQYF.

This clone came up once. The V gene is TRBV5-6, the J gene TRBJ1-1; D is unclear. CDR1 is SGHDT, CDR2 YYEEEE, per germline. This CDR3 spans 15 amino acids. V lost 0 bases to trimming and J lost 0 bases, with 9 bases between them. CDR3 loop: CASSLAEVLNTEAFF. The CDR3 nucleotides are TGTGCCAGCAGCTTGGCCGAGGTGCTGAACACTGAAGCTTTCTTT.

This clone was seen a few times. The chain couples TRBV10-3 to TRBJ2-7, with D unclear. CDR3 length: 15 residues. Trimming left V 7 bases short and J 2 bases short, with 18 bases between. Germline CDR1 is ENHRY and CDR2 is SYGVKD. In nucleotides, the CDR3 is TGTGCCATCACCGCCACGGATTCACCTACCTACGAGCAGTACTTC. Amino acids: CAITATDSPTYEQYF.

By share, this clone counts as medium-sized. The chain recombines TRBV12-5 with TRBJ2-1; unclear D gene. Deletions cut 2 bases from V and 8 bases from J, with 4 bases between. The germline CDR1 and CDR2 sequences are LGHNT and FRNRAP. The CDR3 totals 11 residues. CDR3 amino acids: CASGLLYEQFF. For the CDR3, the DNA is TGTGCTAGTGGTTTGTTATATGAGCAGTTCTTC.

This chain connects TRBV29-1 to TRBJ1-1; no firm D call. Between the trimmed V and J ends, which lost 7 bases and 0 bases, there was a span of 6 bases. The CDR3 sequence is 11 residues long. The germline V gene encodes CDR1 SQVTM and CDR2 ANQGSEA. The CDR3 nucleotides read TGCAGCGCCAGCATGAACACTGAAGCTTTCTTT. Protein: CSASMNTEAFF.

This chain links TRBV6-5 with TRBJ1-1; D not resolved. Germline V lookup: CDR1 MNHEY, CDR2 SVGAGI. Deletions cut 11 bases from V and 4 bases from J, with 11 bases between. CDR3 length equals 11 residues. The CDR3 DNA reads TGTGCCGATCTCCCGGGCACTGAAGCTTTCTTT. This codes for CADLPGTEAFF.

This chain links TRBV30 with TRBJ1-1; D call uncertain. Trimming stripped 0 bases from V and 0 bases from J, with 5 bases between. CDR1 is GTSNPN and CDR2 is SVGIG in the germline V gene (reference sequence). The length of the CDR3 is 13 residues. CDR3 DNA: TGTGCCTGGAGTGTAGTCGTGAACACTGAAGCTTTCTTT. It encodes CAWSVVVNTEAFF.

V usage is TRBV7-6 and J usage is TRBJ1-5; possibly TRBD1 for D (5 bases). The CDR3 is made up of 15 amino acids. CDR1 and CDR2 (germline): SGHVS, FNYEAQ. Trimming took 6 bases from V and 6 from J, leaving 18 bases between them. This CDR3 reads CASSSGIGHSQPQHF. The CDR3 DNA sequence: TGTGCCAGCAGTTCAGGGATTGGCCACAGTCAGCCCCAGCATTTT. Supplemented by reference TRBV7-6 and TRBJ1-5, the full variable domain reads GAGVSQSPRYKVTKRGQDVALRCDPISGHVSLYWYRQALGQGPEFLTYFNYEAQQDKSGLPNDRFSAERPEGSISTLTIQRTEQRDSAMYRCASSSGIGHSQPQHFGDGTRLSIL.

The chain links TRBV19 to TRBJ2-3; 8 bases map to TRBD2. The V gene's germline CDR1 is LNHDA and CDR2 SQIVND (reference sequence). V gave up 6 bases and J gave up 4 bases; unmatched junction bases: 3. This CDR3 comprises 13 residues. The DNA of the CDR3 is TGTGCCAGTAGCCGGGGGGGCCCAGATACGCAGTATTTT. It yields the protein CASSRGGPDTQYF.

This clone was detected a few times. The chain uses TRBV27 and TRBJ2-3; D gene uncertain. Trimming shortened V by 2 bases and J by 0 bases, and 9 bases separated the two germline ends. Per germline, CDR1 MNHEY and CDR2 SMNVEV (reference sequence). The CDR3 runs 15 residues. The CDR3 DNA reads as TGTGCCAGCAGTTTACAGACAACTAGCACAGATACGCAGTATTTT. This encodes CASSLQTTSTDTQYF.

The CDR3 bases are TGTGCCAGCAGTCGATTTCGGGACCAACCAGATACGCAGTATTTT. Its protein product is CASSRFRDQPDTQYF. This chain connects TRBV9 to TRBJ2-3, with D possibly being TRBD1 or TRBD2 (5 bases each). The CDR3 consists of 15 residues. Trimming shortened V by 5 bases and J by 4 bases, and 17 bases separated the two germline ends. CDR1 is SGDLS, CDR2 YYNGEE, per germline.

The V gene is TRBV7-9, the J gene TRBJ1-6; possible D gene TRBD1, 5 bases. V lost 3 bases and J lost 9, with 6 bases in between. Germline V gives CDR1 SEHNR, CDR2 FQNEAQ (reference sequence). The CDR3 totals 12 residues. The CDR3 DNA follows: TGTGCCAGCAGCTTGGGGGGTTCACCCCTCCACTTT. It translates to CASSLGGSPLHF.

The CDR3 DNA sequence: TGTGCCACCAGCAGAGAACGGGGAATTAACTATGGCTACACCTTC. It codes for CATSRERGINYGYTF. V is TRBV15 and J is TRBJ1-2, with D unclear. V lost 0 bases and J lost 1, with 9 bases in between. This CDR3 has 15 residues. The germline CDR1 and CDR2 sequences are LNHNV and YYDKDF (reference sequence).

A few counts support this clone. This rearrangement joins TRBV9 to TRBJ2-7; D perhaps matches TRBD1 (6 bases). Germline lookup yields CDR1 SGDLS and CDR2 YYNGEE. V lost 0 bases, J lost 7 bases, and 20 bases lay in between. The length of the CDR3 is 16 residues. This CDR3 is CASSVARDTFLREQYF. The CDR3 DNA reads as TGTGCCAGCAGCGTAGCTAGGGACACCTTCCTGAGGGAGCAGTACTTC.

The chain's CDR3 is CASSPLRAANTGELFF. In nucleotides, the CDR3 is TGTGCCAGCAGCCCGTTACGTGCAGCGAACACCGGGGAGCTGTTTTTT. This rearrangement joins TRBV5-6 to TRBJ2-2; D remains ambiguous. The CDR3 covers 16 residues. Germline lookup yields CDR1 SGHDT and CDR2 YYEEEE. V dropped 4 bases and J dropped 0 bases, with 13 bases sitting between them.

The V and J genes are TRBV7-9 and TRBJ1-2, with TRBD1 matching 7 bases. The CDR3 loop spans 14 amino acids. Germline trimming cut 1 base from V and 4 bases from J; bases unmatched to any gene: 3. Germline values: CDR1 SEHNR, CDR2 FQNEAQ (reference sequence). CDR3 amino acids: CASSLEDRAYGYTF. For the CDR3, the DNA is TGTGCCAGCAGCTTAGAAGACAGGGCCTATGGCTACACCTTC.